The 9 T cell receptor beta chains listed next were all sequenced from one sample in a study of blood T cell repertoires in COVID-19. TCRdb's copy holds only in-frame clones and misses some; the assay was immunoSEQ multiplex PCR. The sample lists 150,000 to 200,000 clones, 70% to 90% occurring once. Sequencing was carried out using peripheral blood. These receptors came from a man aged 35-49 years with active or convalescent COVID-19.

In its sample, this clone was seen once. This chain links TRBV7-9 with TRBJ2-7; 7 nucleotides align to TRBD1. V dropped 4 bases and J dropped 1; count of bases not matched to a gene: 4. The CDR3 has 14 residues. Germline CDR1 SEHNR, CDR2 FQNEAQ (reference sequence). The CDR3 region has the DNA TGTGCCAGCAGCTCGGGACAGACGTCCTACGAGCAGTACTTC. It codes for CASSSGQTSYEQYF.

J is TRBJ2-1 and V is TRBV7-9; possible D gene TRBD1, 5 bases. Trimming removed 5 bases from V and 6 bases from J, with 17 bases in between. There are 15 residues in the CDR3. Germline V gene data show CDR1 as SEHNR and CDR2 as FQNEAQ (reference sequence). The CDR3 bases are TGTGCCAGCAGCCCGATAGGGGTCACGATCAATGAGCAGTTCTTC. It yields the protein CASSPIGVTINEQFF. The full variable domain, its missing parts supplied by reference TRBV7-9 and TRBJ2-1, is DTGVSQNPRHKITKRGQNVTFRCDPISEHNRLYWYRQTLGQGPEFLTYFQNEAQLEKSRLLSDRFSAERPKGSFSTLEIQRTEQGDSAMYLCASSPIGVTINEQFFGPGTRLTVL.

This chain joins TRBV3-1 (or the pseudogene TRBV3-2) and TRBJ2-7, with a tentative D call TRBD1 (6 bases). The germline V gene encodes CDR1 LGHDT and CDR2 YNNKEL (reference sequence). V was pared by 4 bases and J by 7 bases, with 11 bases between. The CDR3 spans 12 residues. The CDR3 sequence: CASSPFGQEQYF. The CDR3 coding sequence is TGTGCCAGCAGCCCTTTCGGACAGGAGCAGTACTTC.

This chain uses TRBV29-1 with TRBJ1-3; possibly TRBD1 for D (5 bases). This CDR3 comprises 12 residues. Germline lookup yields CDR1 SQVTM and CDR2 ANQGSEA. V gave up 4 bases and J gave up 3 bases, with 7 bases separating them. The CDR3, as DNA: TGCAGCGTTGTCAGGGATGGAAACACCATATATTTT. It is translated as CSVVRDGNTIYF.

CDR3 DNA sequence: TGTGCCAGCAAGGCGACAGGGGGCAATGAGCAGTTCTTC. Its translation: CASKATGGNEQFF. This chain links TRBV27 with TRBJ2-1, with 9 nucleotides matching TRBD1. Germline loops: CDR1 MNHEY, CDR2 SMNVEV (reference sequence). J gave up 6 bases and V 7 bases, and 4 bases lay outside the gene matches. This CDR3 has 13 residues.

This sequence joins TRBV28 and TRBJ1-1, with 8 bases identical to TRBD1. The CDR3 covers 15 residues. Trimming removed 5 bases from V and 4 bases from J; junction bases left unmatched: 9. Germline V gene lookup returns CDR1 MDHEN and CDR2 SYDVKM. Here the CDR3 DNA reads TGTGCCAGCAGTCCTCGACAGGGGAAGGGCACTGAAGCTTTCTTT. The encoded protein is CASSPRQGKGTEAFF.

This chain connects TRBV5-1 to TRBJ1-1; 7 nucleotides match TRBD1. The CDR3 length is 15 residues. From germline, CDR1 is SGHRS and CDR2 YFSETQ. The V gene end was trimmed by 4 bases and the J gene end by 1 base; junction bases not matched to a gene: 7. The CDR3 coding sequence is TGCGCCAGCAGCCCCGCCGGGACAGAGAACACTGAAGCTTTCTTT. Translated, it gives CASSPAGTENTEAFF.

This chain uses TRBV7-9 with TRBJ1-1, with D unresolved. Between the trimmed V and J ends, which lost 6 bases and 2 bases, there was a span of 16 bases. The V gene's germline CDR1 is SEHNR and CDR2 FQNEAQ (reference sequence). The CDR3 contains 15 residues. The CDR3 is CASRSRGGHNTEAFF. The CDR3 nucleotides read TGTGCCAGCAGGAGCCGGGGTGGGCACAACACTGAAGCTTTCTTT.

This sequence joins TRBV10-3 and TRBJ1-3; 7 positions match TRBD1. V shed 6 bases, J shed 5 bases, and the junction held 4 bases outside the gene matches. The CDR3 is made up of 13 amino acids. The germline V gene encodes CDR1 ENHRY and CDR2 SYGVKD. The CDR3, as DNA: TGTGCCATCAGCGGGACAGATAGAAACACCATATATTTT. Protein: CAISGTDRNTIYF.